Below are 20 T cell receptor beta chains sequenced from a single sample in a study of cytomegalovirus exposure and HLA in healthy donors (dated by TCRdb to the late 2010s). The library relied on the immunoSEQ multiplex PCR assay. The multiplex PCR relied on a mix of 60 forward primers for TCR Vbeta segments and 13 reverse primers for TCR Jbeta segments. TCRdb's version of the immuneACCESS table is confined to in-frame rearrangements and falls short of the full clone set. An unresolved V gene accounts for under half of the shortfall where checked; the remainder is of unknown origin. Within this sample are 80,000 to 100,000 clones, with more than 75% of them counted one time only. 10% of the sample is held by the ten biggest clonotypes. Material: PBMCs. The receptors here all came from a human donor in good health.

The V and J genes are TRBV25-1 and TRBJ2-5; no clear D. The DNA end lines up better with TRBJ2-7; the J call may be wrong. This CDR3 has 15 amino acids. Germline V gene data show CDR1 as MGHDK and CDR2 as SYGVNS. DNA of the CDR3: TGTGCCAGCAGTGAATCATCTCCATACTCCTACGAGCAGTACTTC. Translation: CASSESSPYSYEQYF.

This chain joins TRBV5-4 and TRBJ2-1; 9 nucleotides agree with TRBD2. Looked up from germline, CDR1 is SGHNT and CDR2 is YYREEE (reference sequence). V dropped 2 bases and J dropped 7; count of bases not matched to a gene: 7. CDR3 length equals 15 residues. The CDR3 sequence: CASSLWAGGQNEQFF. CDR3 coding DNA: TGTGCCAGCAGCTTATGGGCGGGAGGGCAGAATGAGCAGTTCTTC. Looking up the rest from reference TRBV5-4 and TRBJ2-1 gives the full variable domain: ETGVTQSPTHLIKTRGQQVTLRCSSQSGHNTVSWYQQALGQGPQFIFQYYREEENGRGNFPPRFSGLQFPNYSSELNVNALELDDSALYLCASSLWAGGQNEQFFGPGTRLTVL.

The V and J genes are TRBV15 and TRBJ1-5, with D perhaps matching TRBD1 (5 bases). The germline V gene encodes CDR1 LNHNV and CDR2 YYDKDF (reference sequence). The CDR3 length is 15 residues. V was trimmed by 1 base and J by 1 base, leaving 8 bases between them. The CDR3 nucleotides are TGTGCCACCAGCAGAGCAGGGTCCAGCAATCAGCCCCAGCATTTT. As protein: CATSRAGSSNQPQHF.

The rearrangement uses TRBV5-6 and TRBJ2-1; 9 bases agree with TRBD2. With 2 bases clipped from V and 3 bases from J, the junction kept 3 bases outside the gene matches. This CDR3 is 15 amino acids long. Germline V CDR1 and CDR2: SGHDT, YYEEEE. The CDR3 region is CASSFLAGNYNEQFF. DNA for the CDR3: TGTGCCAGCAGCTTTCTAGCGGGGAACTACAATGAGCAGTTCTTC. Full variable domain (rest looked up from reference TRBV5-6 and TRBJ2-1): DAGVTQSPTHLIKTRGQQVTLRCSPKSGHDTVSWYQQALGQGPQFIFQYYEEEERQRGNFPDRFSGHQFPNYSSELNVNALLLGDSALYLCASSFLAGNYNEQFFGPGTRLTVL.

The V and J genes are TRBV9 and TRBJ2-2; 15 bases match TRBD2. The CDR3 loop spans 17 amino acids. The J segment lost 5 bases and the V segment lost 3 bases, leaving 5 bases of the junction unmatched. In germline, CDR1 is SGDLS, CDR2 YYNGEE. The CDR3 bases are TGTGCCAGCAGCGGGGGACTAGCGGGAGGCGGGACCGGGGAGCTGTTTTTT. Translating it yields CASSGGLAGGGTGELFF.

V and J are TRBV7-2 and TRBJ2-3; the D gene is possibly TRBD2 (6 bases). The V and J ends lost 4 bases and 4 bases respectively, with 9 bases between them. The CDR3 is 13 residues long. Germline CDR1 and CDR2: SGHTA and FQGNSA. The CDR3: CASSSGVSDTQYF. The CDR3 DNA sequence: TGTGCCAGCAGCTCGGGAGTGTCAGATACGCAGTATTTT.

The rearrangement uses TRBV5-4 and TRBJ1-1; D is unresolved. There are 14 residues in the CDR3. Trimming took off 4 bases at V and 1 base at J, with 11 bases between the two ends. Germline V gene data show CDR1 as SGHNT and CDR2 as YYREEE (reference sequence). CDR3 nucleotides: TGTGCCAGCAGCCCGGACTTAACGAACACTGAAGCTTTCTTT. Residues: CASSPDLTNTEAFF.

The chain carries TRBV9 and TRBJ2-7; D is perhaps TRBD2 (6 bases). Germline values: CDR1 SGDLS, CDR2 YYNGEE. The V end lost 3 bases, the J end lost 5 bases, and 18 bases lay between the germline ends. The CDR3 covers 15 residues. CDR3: CASSGSGQWANEQYF. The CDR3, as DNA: TGTGCCAGCAGCGGAAGCGGGCAATGGGCAAACGAGCAGTACTTC.

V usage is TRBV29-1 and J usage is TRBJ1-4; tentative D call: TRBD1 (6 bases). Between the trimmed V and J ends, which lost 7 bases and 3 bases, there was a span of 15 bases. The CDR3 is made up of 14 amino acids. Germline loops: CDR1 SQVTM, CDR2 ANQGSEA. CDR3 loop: CSAETGRANEKLFF. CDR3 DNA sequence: TGCAGCGCGGAAACAGGGAGGGCTAATGAAAAACTGTTTTTT. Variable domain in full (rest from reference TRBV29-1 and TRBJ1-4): SAVISQKPSRDICQRGTSLTIQCQVDSQVTMMFWYRQQPGQSLTLIATANQGSEATYESGFVIDKFPISRPNLTFSTLTVSNMSPEDSSIYLCSAETGRANEKLFFGSGTQLSVL.

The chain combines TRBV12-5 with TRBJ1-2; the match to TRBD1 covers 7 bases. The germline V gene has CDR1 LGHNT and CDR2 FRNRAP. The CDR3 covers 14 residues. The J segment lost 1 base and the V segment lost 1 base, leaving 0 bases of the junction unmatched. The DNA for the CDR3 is TGTGCTAGTGGTTTGGACAGGGGTAACTATGGCTACACCTTC. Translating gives CASGLDRGNYGYTF.

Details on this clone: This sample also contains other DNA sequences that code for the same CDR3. DNA of the CDR3: TGTGCCAGCAGCCAAGTAGGCGGAAATGAGCAGTTCTTC. Translation gives CASSQVGGNEQFF. The chain recombines TRBV4-2 with TRBJ2-1; no reliable D call. The V gene lost 1 base and the J gene lost 7 bases, with 8 bases spanning the gap. This CDR3 comprises 13 residues. The germline gives CDR1 LGHNA, CDR2 YNFKEQ.

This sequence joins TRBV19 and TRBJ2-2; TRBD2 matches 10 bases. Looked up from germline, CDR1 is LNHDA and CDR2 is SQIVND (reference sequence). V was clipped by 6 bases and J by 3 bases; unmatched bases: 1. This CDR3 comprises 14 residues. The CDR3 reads CASRSGGDTGELFF. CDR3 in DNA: TGTGCCAGTAGGAGCGGGGGGGACACCGGGGAGCTGTTTTTT.

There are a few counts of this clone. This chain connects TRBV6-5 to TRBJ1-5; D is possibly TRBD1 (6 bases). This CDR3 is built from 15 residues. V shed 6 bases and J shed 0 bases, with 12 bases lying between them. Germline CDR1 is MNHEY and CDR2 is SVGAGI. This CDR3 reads CASRKMGASNQPQHF. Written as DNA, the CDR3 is TGTGCCAGCAGGAAAATGGGGGCTAGCAATCAGCCCCAGCATTTT.

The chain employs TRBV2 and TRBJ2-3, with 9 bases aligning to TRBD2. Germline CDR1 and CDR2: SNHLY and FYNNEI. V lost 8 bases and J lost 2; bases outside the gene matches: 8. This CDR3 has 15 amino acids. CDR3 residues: CASCSAGGTTDTQYF. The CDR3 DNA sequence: TGTGCCAGCTGTAGTGCGGGGGGGACCACAGATACGCAGTATTTT. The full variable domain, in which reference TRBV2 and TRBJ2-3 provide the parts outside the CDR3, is EPEVTQTPSHQVTQMGQEVILRCVPISNHLYFYWYRQILGQKVEFLVSFYNNEISEKSEIFDDQFSVERPDGSNFTLKIRSTKLEDSAMYFCASCSAGGTTDTQYFGPGTRLTVL.

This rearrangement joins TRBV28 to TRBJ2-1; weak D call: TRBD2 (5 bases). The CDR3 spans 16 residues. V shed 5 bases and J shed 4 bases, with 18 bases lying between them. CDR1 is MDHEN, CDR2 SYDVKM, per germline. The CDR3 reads CASSTSGSVYYNEQFF. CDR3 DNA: TGTGCCAGCAGTACGAGCGGCTCCGTCTATTACAATGAGCAGTTCTTC.

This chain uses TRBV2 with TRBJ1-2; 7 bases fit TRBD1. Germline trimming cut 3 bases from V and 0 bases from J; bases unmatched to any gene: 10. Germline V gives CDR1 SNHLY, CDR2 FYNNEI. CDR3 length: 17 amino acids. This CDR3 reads CASSDWGQSSANYGYTF. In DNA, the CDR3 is TGTGCCAGCAGTGATTGGGGACAGAGCTCCGCTAACTATGGCTACACCTTC.

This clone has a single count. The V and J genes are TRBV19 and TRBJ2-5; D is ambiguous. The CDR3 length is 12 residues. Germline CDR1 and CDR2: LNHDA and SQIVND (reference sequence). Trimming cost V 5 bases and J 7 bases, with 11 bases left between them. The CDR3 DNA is TGTGCCAGTAGTTCTCAAGCAGGGACCCAGTACTTC. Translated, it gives CASSSQAGTQYF.

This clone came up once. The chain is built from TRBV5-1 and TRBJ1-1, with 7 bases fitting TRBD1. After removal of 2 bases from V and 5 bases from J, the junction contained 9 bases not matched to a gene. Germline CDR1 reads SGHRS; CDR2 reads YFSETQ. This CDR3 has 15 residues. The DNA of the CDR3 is TGCGCCAGCAGCTTAAGACAGACAGGGTCTACTGAAGCTTTCTTT. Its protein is CASSLRQTGSTEAFF.

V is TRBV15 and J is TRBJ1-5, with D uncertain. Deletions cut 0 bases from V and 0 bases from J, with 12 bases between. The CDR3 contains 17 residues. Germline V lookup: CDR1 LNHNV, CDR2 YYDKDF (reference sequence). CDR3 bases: TGTGCCACCAGCAGAGATCGAGGGATGCCTAGCAATCAGCCCCAGCATTTT. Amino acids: CATSRDRGMPSNQPQHF. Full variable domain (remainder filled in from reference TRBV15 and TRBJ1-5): DAMVIQNPRYQVTQFGKPVTLSCSQTLNHNVMYWYQQKSSQAPKLLFHYYDKDFNNEADTPDNFQSRRPNTSFCFLDIRSPGLGDTAMYLCATSRDRGMPSNQPQHFGDGTRLSIL.

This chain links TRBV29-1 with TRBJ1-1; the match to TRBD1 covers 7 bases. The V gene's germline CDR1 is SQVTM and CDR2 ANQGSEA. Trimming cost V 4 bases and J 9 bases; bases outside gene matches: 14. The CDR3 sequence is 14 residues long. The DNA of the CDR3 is TGCAGCGTTGTTGAGATTTACGCAGGGGGTCAAGCTTTCTTT. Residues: CSVVEIYAGGQAFF.